One and the same sample provided the 12 T cell receptor beta chains below, sequenced in a study of T cell changes during pregnancy in multiple sclerosis. Here immunoSEQ multiplex PCR was the method, and the copy in TCRdb shows in-frame clones only, minus some. In the table there are tens of thousands of clones, 92% of which are singletons. Material: peripheral blood, obtained after pregnancy. All receptors derive from a female donor in good health, enrolled as a control in a pregnancy study.

The chain recombines TRBV6-5 with TRBJ2-5; 7 bases are a match to TRBD2. Per germline, CDR1 MNHEY and CDR2 SVGAGI. The CDR3 loop spans 13 amino acids. J lost 3 bases, V lost 5 bases, and 3 bases had no gene match. The CDR3 sequence is CASSHGGKETQYF. CDR3 nucleotides: TGTGCCAGCAGTCACGGGGGGAAAGAGACCCAGTACTTC.

The chain joins TRBV5-1 to TRBJ1-1; no clear D gene. Germline-derived CDR1 and CDR2 are SGHRS and YFSETQ. The CDR3 loop spans 14 amino acids. Trimming removed 3 bases from V and 0 bases from J, with 9 bases in between. The CDR3 nucleotides are TGCGCCAGCAGCTCGACGGGATTGAACACTGAAGCTTTCTTT. It encodes CASSSTGLNTEAFF. Complete variable domain (other parts from reference TRBV5-1 and TRBJ1-1): KAGVTQTPRYLIKTRGQQVTLSCSPISGHRSVSWYQQTPGQGLQFLFEYFSETQRNKGNFPGRFSGRQFSNSRSEMNVSTLELGDSALYLCASSSTGLNTEAFFGQGTRLTVV.

This clone is a singleton in its sample. The V and J genes are TRBV30 and TRBJ2-3; D may be TRBD1 (6 bases). V lost 7 bases to trimming and J lost 1 base, with 12 bases between them. Germline V gene data show CDR1 as GTSNPN and CDR2 as SVGIG (reference sequence). This CDR3 comprises 13 residues. The DNA for the CDR3 is TGTGCCTTATACAGGGCCCGCACAGATACGCAGTATTTT. This gives the protein CALYRARTDTQYF.

The chain couples TRBV9 to TRBJ2-3; 8 bases map to TRBD2. The germline V gene encodes CDR1 SGDLS and CDR2 YYNGEE. The V segment lost 2 bases and the J segment 3 bases; nucleotides outside the gene matches: 5. The CDR3 totals 15 residues. The CDR3 DNA reads TGTGCCAGCAGCGTCAGCGGGAGTGGGACAGATACGCAGTATTTT. It encodes CASSVSGSGTDTQYF.

The rearrangement uses TRBV27 and TRBJ1-1, with 7 bases lining up with TRBD1. Trimming cost V 6 bases and J 2 bases; bases outside gene matches: 12. The germline CDR1 and CDR2 sequences are MNHEY and SMNVEV (reference sequence). The CDR3 is made up of 16 amino acids. CDR3 nucleotide sequence: TGTGCCAGCAGAAAAGGGCGGCGGGACAGCAACACTGAAGCTTTCTTT. It is translated as CASRKGRRDSNTEAFF.

The rearrangement uses TRBV6-5 and TRBJ2-6, with D possibly being TRBD2 (5 bases). V shed 2 bases and J shed 0 bases, with 8 bases lying between them. Germline V CDR1 and CDR2: MNHEY, SVGAGI. CDR3 length: 16 amino acids. For the CDR3, the DNA is TGTGCCAGCAGTTACGACTACTACTCTGGGGCCAACGTCCTGACTTTC. The encoded protein is CASSYDYYSGANVLTF.

This chain connects TRBV4-1 to TRBJ2-3; D might be TRBD1 (6 bases). CDR3 length equals 15 residues. Germline V gene data show CDR1 as MGHRA and CDR2 as YSYEKL. V lost 2 bases and J lost 6, with 15 bases in between. DNA for the CDR3: TGCGCCAGCAGCCAACCGGGACACCGACTGGATACGCAGTATTTT. Translation: CASSQPGHRLDTQYF.

This sequence joins TRBV10-1 and TRBJ1-4; D is ambiguous. The ends were cut back, 8 bases at V and 3 bases at J, with 10 bases in the middle. CDR1 WNHNN and CDR2 SYGVQD come from the germline V gene (reference sequence). This CDR3 contains 13 residues. As DNA, the CDR3 is TGCGCCAGCCGACTTTCGCCTAATGAAAAACTGTTTTTT. Its protein is CASRLSPNEKLFF.

The V gene is TRBV7-8, the J gene TRBJ2-7; 8 bases map to TRBD1. Germline lookup yields CDR1 SGHVS and CDR2 FQNEAQ. This CDR3 is 15 amino acids long. J was trimmed by 4 bases and V by 1 base; bases with no gene match: 6. CDR3 amino acids: CASSLGDRNKYEQYF. The CDR3 nucleotides are TGTGCCAGCAGCTTAGGGGACAGGAATAAGTACGAGCAGTACTTC.

V is TRBV5-4 and J is TRBJ2-7, with 9 bases matching TRBD1. Germline-derived CDR1 and CDR2 are SGHNT and YYREEE (reference sequence). The CDR3 is 14 amino acids. Unmatched junction bases numbered 4, after V lost 2 bases and J lost 4 bases. CDR3 in amino acids: CASSFSGQGYEQYF. The CDR3 nucleotides are TGTGCCAGCAGCTTTTCGGGACAGGGATACGAGCAGTACTTC.

The V call is TRBV15, the J call TRBJ2-7, with a weak D call TRBD2 (5 bases). Germline assignment: CDR1 LNHNV and CDR2 YYDKDF (reference sequence). The germline V and J ends were trimmed by 3 bases and 4 bases, with 16 bases remaining between them. The CDR3 spans 15 residues. The CDR3 region is CATSRGGLSGYEQYF. DNA of the CDR3: TGTGCCACCAGCAGGGGTGGACTGTCTGGGTACGAGCAGTACTTC.

The V call is TRBV4-1, the J call TRBJ2-7; 11 nucleotides agree with TRBD2. There are 16 residues in the CDR3. CDR1 and CDR2 (germline): MGHRA, YSYEKL. Germline trimming cut 4 bases from V and 4 bases from J; bases unmatched to any gene: 9. The CDR3 reads CASSLFLAGGPYEQYF. CDR3 nucleotide sequence: TGCGCCAGCAGCCTATTTCTAGCGGGGGGACCGTACGAGCAGTACTTC.